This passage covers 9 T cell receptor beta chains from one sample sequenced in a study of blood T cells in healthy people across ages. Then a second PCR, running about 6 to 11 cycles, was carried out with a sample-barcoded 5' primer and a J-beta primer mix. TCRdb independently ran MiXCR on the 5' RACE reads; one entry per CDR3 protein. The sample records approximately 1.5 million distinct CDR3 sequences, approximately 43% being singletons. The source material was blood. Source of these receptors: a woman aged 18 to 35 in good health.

The CDR3: CSAEDRVNTEAFF. The DNA for the CDR3 is TGCAGTGCTGAAGACAGGGTGAACACTGAAGCTTTCTTT. This chain uses TRBV20-1 with TRBJ1-1; TRBD1 matches 7 bases. Germline loops: CDR1 DFQATT, CDR2 SNEGSKA (reference sequence). The V gene end was trimmed by 5 bases and the J gene end by 0 bases; junction bases not matched to a gene: 3. The length of the CDR3 is 13 residues.

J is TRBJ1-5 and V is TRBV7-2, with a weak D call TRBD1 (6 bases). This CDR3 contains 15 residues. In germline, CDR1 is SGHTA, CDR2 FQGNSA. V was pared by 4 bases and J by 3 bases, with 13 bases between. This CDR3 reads CASSSEQGLNQPQHF. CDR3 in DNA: TGTGCCAGCAGCTCGGAACAGGGTCTCAATCAGCCCCAGCATTTT.

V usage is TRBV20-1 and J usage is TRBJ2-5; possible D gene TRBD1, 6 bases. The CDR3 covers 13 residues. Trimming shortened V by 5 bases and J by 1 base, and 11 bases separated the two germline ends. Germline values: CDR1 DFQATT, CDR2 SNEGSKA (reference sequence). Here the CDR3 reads CSASRTVQETQYF. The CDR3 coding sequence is TGCAGTGCTTCGCGGACAGTCCAAGAGACCCAGTACTTC.

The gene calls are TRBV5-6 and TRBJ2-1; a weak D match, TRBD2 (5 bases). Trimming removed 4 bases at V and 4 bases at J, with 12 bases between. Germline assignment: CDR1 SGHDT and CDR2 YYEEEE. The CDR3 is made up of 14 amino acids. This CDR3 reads CASSVRTGYNEQFF. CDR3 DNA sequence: TGTGCCAGCAGCGTTAGGACTGGATACAATGAGCAGTTCTTC.

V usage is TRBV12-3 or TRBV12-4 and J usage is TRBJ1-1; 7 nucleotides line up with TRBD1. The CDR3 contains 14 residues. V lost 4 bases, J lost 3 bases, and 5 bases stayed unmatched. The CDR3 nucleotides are TGTGCCAGCAGTTGGCCGGGACAGCACACTGAAGCTTTCTTT. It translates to CASSWPGQHTEAFF.

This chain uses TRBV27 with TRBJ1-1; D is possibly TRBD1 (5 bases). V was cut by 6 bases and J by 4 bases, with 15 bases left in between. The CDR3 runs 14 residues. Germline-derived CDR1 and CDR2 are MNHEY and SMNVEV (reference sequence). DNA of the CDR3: TGTGCCAGCAGGGGCACAGGAGACTTCACTGAAGCTTTCTTT. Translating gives CASRGTGDFTEAFF.

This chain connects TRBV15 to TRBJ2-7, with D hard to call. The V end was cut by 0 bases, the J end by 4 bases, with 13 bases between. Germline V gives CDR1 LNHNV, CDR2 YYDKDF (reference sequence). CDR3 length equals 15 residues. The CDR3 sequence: CATSRDTGLIYEQYF. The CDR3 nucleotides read TGTGCCACCAGCAGAGATACTGGGCTCATTTACGAGCAGTACTTC.

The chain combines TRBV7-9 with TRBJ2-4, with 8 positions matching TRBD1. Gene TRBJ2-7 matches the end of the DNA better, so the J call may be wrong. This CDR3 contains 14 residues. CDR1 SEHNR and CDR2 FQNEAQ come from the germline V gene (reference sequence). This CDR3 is CASDGTGTSYEQYF. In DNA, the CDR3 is TGTGCCAGCGATGGGACAGGCACCTCCTACGAGCAGTACTTC.

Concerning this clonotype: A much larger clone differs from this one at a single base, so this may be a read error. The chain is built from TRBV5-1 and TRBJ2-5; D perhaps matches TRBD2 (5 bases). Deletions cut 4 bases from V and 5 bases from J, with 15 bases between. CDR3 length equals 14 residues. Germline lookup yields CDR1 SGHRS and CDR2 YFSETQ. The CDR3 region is CASSVDSQSETQYF. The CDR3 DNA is TGCGCCAGCAGCGTGGACTCCCAGTCGGAGACCCAGTACTTC.